These T cell receptor beta chains were read from a single sample in a study of T cells in Graves' hyperthyroidism and ophthalmopathy. TCRdb recomputed calls from the multiplex PCR reads with MiXCR, one row per CDR3 protein. The sample records some 400,000 distinct CDR3 sequences, about 18% being singletons. The specimen was blood. Receptor source: a woman between 18 and 29 years old with Graves' hyperthyroidism. Both conserved end residues are part of each CDR3. A D gene is named only where the DNA matches it firmly. Size values are once, few and many counts, or a class for expanded clones, and some rows have none.

v_gene	abundance	j_gene	d_gene	CDR3aa	CDR3nt
TRBV6-1	NA	TRBJ2-5	NA	CASLTGETQYF	TGTGCCAGTCTGACGGGCGAGACCCAGTACTTC
TRBV15	many	TRBJ2-5	NA	CATGTGLQETQYF	TGTGCCACCGGGACTGGATTGCAAGAGACCCAGTACTTC
TRBV20-1	many	TRBJ2-7	NA	CSAEGRNSYEQYF	TGCAGTGCCGAGGGTCGGAACTCCTACGAGCAGTACTTC
TRBV11-2	many	TRBJ1-1	NA	CASSNQGSTEAFF	TGTGCCAGCAGCAACCAGGGGAGCACTGAAGCTTTCTTT
TRBV6-1	many	TRBJ1-5	NA	CASRGYRNQPQHF	TGTGCCAGCAGAGGTTATCGCAATCAGCCCCAGCATTTT
TRBV27	many	TRBJ1-2	TRBD1	CASSLQGQAYGYTF	TGTGCCAGCAGTTTACAAGGACAGGCCTATGGCTACACCTTC
TRBV12-3/TRBV12-4	many	TRBJ1-1	NA	CASYGLRGTEAFF	TGTGCCAGTTACGGGCTCCGGGGAACCGAAGCTTTCTTT
TRBV3-1	many	TRBJ2-5	NA	CASSPTRAETQYF	TGTGCCAGCAGTCCCACCCGAGCGGAGACCCAGTACTTC
TRBV4-1	few	TRBJ1-1	TRBD1	CASCGSIWDRLFGTEAFF	TGCGCCAGCTGCGGGTCGATTTGGGACAGGCTTTTTGGCACTGAAGCTTTCTTT
TRBV19	many	TRBJ1-3	NA	CASSMTGNTIYF	TGTGCCAGTAGTATGACGGGAAACACCATATATTTT
TRBV4-1	few	TRBJ1-6	NA	CASTQGPGRTYNSPLHF	TGCGCCAGCACACAAGGGCCAGGGCGAACCTATAATTCACCCCTCCACTTT
TRBV30	many	TRBJ2-2	TRBD1	CAWSNEGARTGELFF	TGTGCCTGGAGTAACGAGGGGGCGCGAACCGGGGAGCTGTTTTTT
TRBV29-1	many	TRBJ1-1	NA	CSVLGFEGANPEAFF	TGCAGCGTTCTAGGGTTCGAGGGCGCGAATCCTGAAGCTTTCTTT
TRBV15	many	TRBJ1-2	NA	CATSPTHGRGADGYTF	TGTGCCACCAGCCCAACGCACGGGAGGGGCGCAGATGGCTACACCTTC
TRBV6-1	once	TRBJ2-7	TRBD2	CASSARTSGGAYEQYF	TGTGCCAGCAGTGCGAGGACTAGCGGGGGGGCGTACGAGCAGTACTTC
TRBV7-9	many	TRBJ1-5	NA	CASSSTDSNQPQHF	TGTGCCAGCAGCTCTACAGATAGCAATCAGCCCCAGCATTTT
TRBV11-2	NA	TRBJ2-7	NA	CASSLNGAGSAYEQYF	TGTGCCAGCAGCTTAAACGGCGCGGGCAGCGCCTACGAGCAGTACTTC
TRBV7-9	many	TRBJ2-5	NA	CASSFFLGGSETQYF	TGTGCCAGCAGCTTCTTTTTAGGGGGGAGCGAGACCCAGTACTTC
TRBV6-5	many	TRBJ1-1	NA	CASSYSVRERAFF	TGTGCCAGCAGTTACTCTGTGAGGGAGAGAGCTTTCTTT
TRBV6-6	many	TRBJ1-5	TRBD1	CASSPVSLLTGTGGDQPQHF	TGTGCCAGCAGTCCTGTTTCCTTACTTACCGGGACAGGGGGAGATCAGCCCCAGCATTTT
TRBV10-1	many	TRBJ2-7	NA	CASSEGAAYEQYF	TGCGCCAGCAGTGAGGGGGCAGCCTACGAGCAGTACTTC
TRBV3-1	few	TRBJ2-2	TRBD2	CASSQDRTSGYTGELFF	TGTGCCAGCAGCCAAGATCGAACTAGCGGGTACACCGGGGAGCTGTTTTTT
TRBV9	many	TRBJ1-2	TRBD1	CASSEDRGLGGYTF	TGTGCCAGCAGCGAAGACAGGGGACTGGGAGGCTACACCTTC
TRBV6-1	many	TRBJ1-1	NA	CASTQYQNTEAFF	TGTGCCAGCACCCAGTACCAGAACACTGAAGCTTTCTTT
TRBV27	many	TRBJ2-7	NA	CASSFTSSYEQYF	TGTGCCAGCAGTTTCACTAGCTCCTACGAGCAGTACTTC